This TCR beta chain was captured by sequencing in a study of shared clonotypes between healthy human individuals. Whole-study findings and limits: Sequencing depth was expected to influence donor clonotype sharing. The study found about 5% of naive CD4 clonotypes shared across several donors. It was the non-shared clonotypes that had lower generation probabilities than clonotypes shared by all four donors.

The DNA input per sorted-subset replicate PCR was roughly 0.2 ug, corresponding to 28,000 or so T cell genomes. The data were produced by immunoSEQ multiplex PCR, yet TCRdb's version contains in-frame clones alone and is incomplete. This repertoire shows hundreds of thousands of clones, approximately 74% found once; its top ten account for under 2%. Germline V gene lookup returns CDR1 SEHNR and CDR2 FQNEAQ (reference sequence). This CDR3 has 15 amino acids. V shed 4 bases and J shed 0 bases, with 10 bases lying between them. Only one count was recorded for this clone. What it binds is not known. This sequence joins TRBV7-9 and TRBJ1-3; D gene unclear. The source is a woman aged 30 to 39 in good health. What was sequenced was memory CD4+ T cells sorted from blood. The subset here: CD45RA-negative fraction. For the CDR3, the DNA is TGTGCCAGCAGCTGGGCCGGGATCTCTGGAAACACCATATATTTT. Translated: CASSWAGISGNTIYF.